This record concerns one TCR beta chain sequence. This clone appeared once. The specificity of this receptor is unknown. Qualities for individual bases were not recorded, and no much larger clone is one base off. TCRbeta CDR3 regions were sequenced with the immunoSEQ Assay. After extraction, genomic DNA underwent amplification by bias-controlled multiplex PCR, followed by high-throughput sequencing. As for the authors' bioinformatics: To quantify the absolute abundance of each unique TCRbeta CDR3 region, sequences were collapsed and filtered. T cell fraction was estimated by normalizing TCRbeta template counts to usable DNA, with usable DNA measured through amplification of reference genes found in all nucleated cells. Repertoire TCRs were annotated as SARS-CoV-2-specific when V gene, CDR3 amino acid sequence and J gene were exactly matched to a known reactive TCR set. MIRA supplied the reference SARS-CoV-2 TCR set, which was filtered for enrichment in COVID-19-positive ImmuneCODE repertoires so that public or cross-reactive TCRs were removed. Using the MIRA antigens, annotated TCRs were further analysed by specific ORF or by position within an ORF. Breadth was defined as annotated unique rearrangements over total unique productive rearrangements; depth was the summed frequency of those rearrangements. Group comparisons of TCR breadth used two-sided Wilcoxon rank-sum tests. TCRdb carries this immuneACCESS record with in-frame sequences only. Its versions omit some clonotypes, under half of them owing to an unresolved V gene in the studies checked, with the rest unexplained. V, J and clone size derive from that table, while D and trimming were established from the DNA sequence. This sample lists 300,000 to 400,000 clones; 86% were detected once. The ten largest clones add up to about 10% of the sample.

The germline V gene encodes CDR1 LGHNA and CDR2 YSLEER. V is clipped by 4 bases and J by 12 bases, and the sequence between their germline boundaries is 12 bases long. The CDR3 runs 12 residues from the cysteine to the phenylalanine. CDR3 DNA only is kept here, 36 bases in frame from base 1. The sample's treatment or condition, from its label and the paper: over 15 received Ad26.COV2.S at low or high dose, single or two shots; about 5 received placebo; per-sample allocation not given. Repertoires of vaccine and placebo recipients were sequenced from samples collected on day 63 after the first injection. In Cohort 1b, about two dozen adults aged 18-55 years were enrolled at a single site in Boston, USA, between 29 July and 7 August 2020. Ad26.COV2.S consisted of a replication-incompetent adenovirus type 26 vector by which a prefusion-stabilized SARS-CoV-2 spike protein from the original Wuhan strain was expressed.

The sample originates from a study of Ad26.COV2.S vaccination and SARS-CoV-2 variants (TCRdb year 2021). About the study as a whole: Vaccine-arm donors came from COV1001, a multicentre, randomized, double-blind, placebo-controlled phase I-IIa trial of Ad26.COV2.S in healthy adults. Ad26.COV2.S was administered intramuscularly at 5 x 10^10 or 1 x 10^11 viral particles, either as a single shot or as two shots given 56 days apart. Sequencing of the TCRbeta repertoire served to evaluate the specificity and breadth of SARS-CoV-2-reactive T cell receptors following Ad26.COV2.S vaccination. The TCR-sequenced set comprised approximately 30 samples: some 20 Ad26.COV2.S vaccine recipients, 5 placebo recipients and 8 SARS-CoV-2 convalescent individuals. Participants in the trial were split at random into five groups of five each, receiving low-dose or high-dose Ad26.COV2.S once or twice, or else placebo on both occasions. Throughout the experiments and outcome assessment, investigators stayed blinded to trial group allocation.

General findings and caveats noted by the study authors: Non-spike TCR breadth was comparable between vaccine and placebo recipients, consistent with the vaccine containing only spike. Spike-specific TCR breadth was higher in Ad26.COV2.S recipients than in placebo recipients (P = 0.0014). Substantial breadth of spike-specific CD8+ and CD4+ T cell responses was reported after vaccination. According to the authors, total T cell responses may have been underestimated by the TCR breadth and depth analyses. The study lacked the statistical power to compare responses across vaccine doses or regimens.

The TCR was taken from a person aged 18 to 59 who received the Ad26.COV2.S COVID-19 vaccine or a placebo. The input for sequencing was peripheral blood, taken in a trial of Ad26.COV2.S vaccine versus placebo. The chain was built from TRBV4-3 and TRBJ1-4, with no confidently assigned D gene. This receptor carries the CDR3 CASSPSGWELFF. The nucleotides are TGCGCCAGCAGCCCCTCGGGGTGGGAACTGTTTTTT.